These 9 T cell receptor beta chains share one sample of origin, sequenced in a study of blood T cell repertoires in COVID-19. Libraries were prepared by immunoSEQ multiplex PCR; TCRdb keeps only in-frame clonotypes and omits some of them. Of approximately 210,000 clones in the sample, 80% to 90% were seen once. Sequencing used peripheral blood. The receptors stem from a young man with active or convalescent COVID-19.

The J gene is TRBJ2-3, the V gene TRBV4-3; 9 bases line up with TRBD2. The junction had 1 base not matched to a gene; V was cut back by 0 bases and J by 0 bases. The germline V gene has CDR1 LGHNA and CDR2 YSLEER. The CDR3 length is 16 residues. The CDR3 protein is CASSQEAGGSTDTQYF. CDR3 nucleotides: TGCGCCAGCAGCCAAGAAGCGGGGGGTAGCACAGATACGCAGTATTTT.

The rearrangement joins TRBV5-8 to TRBJ1-2, with unresolved D. CDR3 length: 15 amino acids. V was clipped by 3 bases and J by 11 bases, with 23 bases between them. In germline, CDR1 is SGHTS, CDR2 YDEGEE. For the CDR3, the DNA is TGTGCCAGCAGCTCCCCCCCGGGAGCCGTGAGAAGATACACCTTC. Translating gives CASSSPPGAVRRYTF.

The genes are TRBV10-1 and TRBJ2-7; 11 bases are a match to TRBD1. This CDR3 spans 19 amino acids. With V trimmed by 10 bases and J by 6 bases, 26 bases remained unmatched. CDR1 WNHNN and CDR2 SYGVQD come from the germline V gene (reference sequence). In DNA, the CDR3 is TGCGCCACACTACTAGGACAGGGGGCTTTCCGAACCCGGGGCCCCGAGCAGTACTTC. Its protein is CATLLGQGAFRTRGPEQYF.

The chain employs TRBV15 and TRBJ1-2; TRBD1 aligns across 7 bases. This CDR3 is built from 14 residues. Trimming removed 7 bases from V and 4 bases from J; junction bases left unmatched: 9. Germline CDR1 and CDR2: LNHNV and YYDKDF (reference sequence). The CDR3 DNA reads as TGTGCCACCAACCCGACAGGGTCAGGCTATGGCTACACCTTC. Translation: CATNPTGSGYGYTF.

The V and J genes are TRBV7-9 and TRBJ2-7, with D maybe TRBD2 (7 bases). Germline-derived CDR1 and CDR2 are SEHNR and FQNEAQ (reference sequence). The CDR3 is 15 residues long. The germline V and J ends were trimmed by 5 bases and 1 base, with 15 bases remaining between them. This CDR3 is CASSPRGAGSYEQYF. The CDR3, as DNA: TGTGCCAGCAGCCCCCGGGGGGCGGGGTCCTACGAGCAGTACTTC.

The rearrangement links TRBV6-5 to TRBJ2-7; the match to TRBD1 covers 7 bases. Germline V gene lookup returns CDR1 MNHEY and CDR2 SVGAGI. The CDR3 consists of 13 residues. The J segment lost 4 bases and the V segment lost 2 bases, leaving 2 bases of the junction unmatched. In DNA form, the CDR3 reads TGTGCCAGCAGTTACAGGGGGCCTTACGAGCAGTACTTC. It translates to CASSYRGPYEQYF.

This clone was detected only once. This chain uses TRBV6-5 with TRBJ1-1; D uncertain. The CDR3 loop spans 12 amino acids. Trimming took 6 bases from V and 11 from J, leaving 16 bases between them. In germline, CDR1 is MNHEY, CDR2 SVGAGI. CDR3 sequence (DNA): TGTGCCAGCAGAACTGACGTTGGAGAGGCTTTCTTT. Protein product: CASRTDVGEAFF.

The chain employs TRBV5-1 and TRBJ2-5; 7 bases agree with TRBD1. The CDR3 runs to 15 residues. CDR1 and CDR2 (germline): SGHRS, YFSETQ. The J segment lost 5 bases and the V segment lost 0 bases, leaving 7 bases of the junction unmatched. The CDR3 bases are TGCGCCAGCAGCTTGGAGACAGGGCGATTTGAGACCCAGTACTTC. As protein: CASSLETGRFETQYF.

The chain employs TRBV18 and TRBJ2-1; 10 bases match TRBD2. Per the germline V gene, CDR1 is KGHSH and CDR2 is LQKENI. The CDR3 contains 13 residues. Trimming removed 5 bases from V and 8 bases from J; junction bases left unmatched: 3. The CDR3 is CASSTGLADEQFF. CDR3 sequence (DNA): TGTGCCAGCTCAACTGGACTAGCGGATGAGCAGTTCTTC.